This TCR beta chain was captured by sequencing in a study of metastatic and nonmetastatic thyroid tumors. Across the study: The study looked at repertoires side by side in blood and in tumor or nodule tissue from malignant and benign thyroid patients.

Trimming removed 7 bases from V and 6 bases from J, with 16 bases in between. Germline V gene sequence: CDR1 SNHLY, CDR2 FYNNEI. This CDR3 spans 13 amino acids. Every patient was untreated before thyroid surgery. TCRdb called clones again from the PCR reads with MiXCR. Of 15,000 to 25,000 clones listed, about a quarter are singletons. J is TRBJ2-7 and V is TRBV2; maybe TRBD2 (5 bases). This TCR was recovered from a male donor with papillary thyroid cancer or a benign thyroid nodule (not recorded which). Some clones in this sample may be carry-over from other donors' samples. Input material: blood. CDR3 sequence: CASTWETLVEQYF. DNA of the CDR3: TGTGCCAGCACGTGGGAGACGCTGGTCGAGCAGTACTTC.